Included here is one TCR beta chain sequence, with context. What it binds is unknown. These data originate in a study of CD8+ T cells in alopecia areata. cDNA prepared by RNA extraction and subsequent reverse transcription served as the template for sequencing. Sequencing was performed with immunoSEQ multiplex PCR; in TCRdb, only in-frame clones are kept and a portion is missing. The table lists approximately 150,000 clones, about three fifths of them singletons. Using a FACSAria, the CD4+ and CD8+ T cells were sorted from the PBMCs. Findings of the study overall: Lesional scalp exceeded normal scalp in clonality, especially in alopecia totalis/universalis.

This clonotype was obtained from a human donor in good health. The sequencing input was CD4+ T cells sorted from blood.

In DNA, the CDR3 is TGCGCCAGCAGCCAAAGGGAGGGGGAGGGCCGGCGGGAGCTGTTTTTT. Amino acid sequence: CASSQREGEGRRELFF. V is TRBV4-1 and J is TRBJ2-2; D might be TRBD2 (7 bases). The ends were cut back, 2 bases at V and 9 bases at J, with 19 bases in the middle. Looked up from germline, CDR1 is MGHRA and CDR2 is YSYEKL. This CDR3 spans 16 amino acids.